These 27 T cell receptor beta chains were sequenced from one sample in a study of post-analysis software for immune sequencing data. The antigens of these receptors remain unknown. The study, taken as a whole, reports: Patients carried a handful of TRBV segments more frequently than controls did, and TRBV5-6, TRBV5-1 and TRBV20-1 were among them.

Unique molecular identifiers featured in each of the TCR beta cDNA libraries. TCRdb re-analysed the PCR reads in MiXCR, keeping a single row per CDR3 protein. The sample lists 350,000 to 500,000 distinct CDR3 sequences, approximately 38% occurring once. The sample comprised blood. The receptors come from a girl aged 2-10 years with multiple sclerosis.

V gene TRBV29-1 combines with J gene TRBJ2-3, with TRBD2 matching over 8 bases. This CDR3 is 14 amino acids long. The ends lost 7 bases at V and 0 bases at J; junction bases unmatched: 6. The V gene's germline CDR1 is SQVTM and CDR2 ANQGSEA. The CDR3 DNA follows: TGCAGCGCCGGGGGGGGGCTCAGCACAGATACGCAGTATTTT. Residues: CSAGGGLSTDTQYF.

CDR3 sequence reads: CASSLGRSNTEAFF. In DNA form, the CDR3 reads TGTGCCAGCAGCTTGGGGCGGTCGAACACTGAAGCTTTCTTT. The chain has TRBV7-9 and TRBJ1-1; D possibly corresponds to TRBD1 (5 bases). V was cut by 3 bases and J by 1 base, with 9 bases left in between. CDR1 SEHNR and CDR2 FQNEAQ come from the germline V gene (reference sequence). The CDR3 has 14 amino acids.

This clonotype was seen more than once but under ten times. This chain connects TRBV28 to TRBJ2-3, with D perhaps matching TRBD1 (5 bases). Trimming cost V 6 bases and J 3 bases, with 7 bases left between them. Germline V gives CDR1 MDHEN, CDR2 SYDVKM. The length of the CDR3 is 12 residues. The CDR3 sequence is CASRQVTDTQYF. Written as DNA, the CDR3 is TGTGCCAGCAGACAGGTTACAGATACGCAGTATTTT.

The V call is TRBV5-6, the J call TRBJ2-1, with 8 bases fitting TRBD2. V shed 0 bases, J shed 7 bases, and the junction held 12 bases outside the gene matches. Germline CDR1 reads SGHDT; CDR2 reads YYEEEE. The CDR3 contains 17 residues. CDR3 region: CASSLEPAGEKQNEQFF. The CDR3, as DNA: TGTGCCAGCAGCTTGGAGCCAGCGGGGGAAAAACAAAATGAGCAGTTCTTC.

The chain carries TRBV5-1 and TRBJ2-1, with 8 bases matching TRBD1. Judging by the DNA end, TRBJ2-7 fits better; the J call may be wrong. The CDR3 consists of 15 residues. From germline, CDR1 is SGHRS and CDR2 YFSETQ. This chain's CDR3 is CASSSGQGSYNEQYF. The DNA for the CDR3 is TGCGCCAGCAGCTCCGGACAGGGATCCTACAATGAGCAGTACTTC.

The CDR3 DNA sequence: TGCAGCGTTGAAGGAATGGACAGGGGGTTCTACAATGAGCAGTTCTTC. It codes for CSVEGMDRGFYNEQFF. The rearrangement links TRBV29-1 to TRBJ2-1, with TRBD1 identical over 10 bases. CDR1 is SQVTM, CDR2 ANQGSEA, per germline. The CDR3 contains 16 residues. Trimming cost V 1 base and J 3 bases; bases outside gene matches: 6.

The chain carries TRBV29-1 and TRBJ2-5, with 10 bases lining up with TRBD2. The J call may be wrong; the DNA end is better matched by TRBJ2-7. CDR1 is SQVTM and CDR2 is ANQGSEA in the germline V gene. The CDR3 consists of 14 residues. The CDR3 sequence: CSVEASGSTYEQYF. The CDR3 region has the DNA TGCAGCGTTGAAGCTAGCGGGAGTACTTACGAGCAGTACTTC.

This clonotype occurred a few times. This chain uses TRBV10-3 with TRBJ2-7; weak D call: TRBD2 (6 bases). This CDR3 has 14 amino acids. V gave up 5 bases and J gave up 0 bases, with 11 bases separating them. CDR1 ENHRY and CDR2 SYGVKD come from the germline V gene. The CDR3 DNA reads TGTGCCATCAGTTCCCGGGGGAACTCCTACGAGCAGTACTTC. Its protein is CAISSRGNSYEQYF.

This clonotype has more than one count but fewer than ten. V usage is TRBV6-5 and J usage is TRBJ1-2; 8 bases match TRBD1. CDR1 and CDR2 from the germline V gene are MNHEY and SVGAGI. The CDR3 runs to 15 residues. Trimming removed 0 bases from V and 4 bases from J; junction bases left unmatched: 4. The CDR3 loop reads CASSYSSGTGYGYTF. The CDR3 region has the DNA TGTGCCAGCAGTTACTCCTCAGGGACAGGCTATGGCTACACCTTC.

The chain links TRBV27 to TRBJ2-3, with D hard to call. This CDR3 spans 15 amino acids. V gave up 4 bases and J gave up 0 bases, with 11 bases separating them. Germline-derived CDR1 and CDR2 are MNHEY and SMNVEV (reference sequence). The chain's CDR3 is CASSSLTLSTDTQYF. For the CDR3, the DNA is TGTGCCAGCAGTTCCCTCACTCTAAGCACAGATACGCAGTATTTT.

This rearrangement joins TRBV6-5 to TRBJ2-1; 8 nucleotides align to TRBD1. Germline V gives CDR1 MNHEY, CDR2 SVGAGI. The CDR3 is made up of 15 amino acids. The ends lost 7 bases at V and 7 bases at J; junction bases unmatched: 12. For the CDR3, the DNA is TGTGCCAGCAAGGAATACAGGGGGTTGTTGAATGAGCAGTTCTTC. Its translation is CASKEYRGLLNEQFF.

There are a few counts of this clonotype. This rearrangement joins TRBV7-8 to TRBJ2-7; D gene unclear. V was cut by 4 bases and J by 0 bases, with 19 bases left in between. The CDR3 runs to 17 residues. Germline loops: CDR1 SGHVS, CDR2 FQNEAQ. CDR3 sequence: CASSYDGMGALSYEQYF. The DNA of the CDR3 is TGTGCCAGCAGCTACGACGGAATGGGCGCCCTCTCCTACGAGCAGTACTTC.

The gene calls are TRBV29-1 and TRBJ2-1, with a weak D call TRBD1 (5 bases). The germline V gene encodes CDR1 SQVTM and CDR2 ANQGSEA. V was shortened by 8 bases and J by 1 base, with 21 bases between the two germline ends. This CDR3 spans 16 amino acids. The CDR3 sequence is CSTRLEVAGSYNEQFF. The CDR3, as DNA: TGCAGCACTCGACTCGAAGTGGCAGGGTCCTACAATGAGCAGTTCTTC.

This clonotype was counted only a few times. The genes are TRBV2 and TRBJ2-1, with 14 bases fitting TRBD2. The V gene's germline CDR1 is SNHLY and CDR2 FYNNEI. The CDR3 has 15 residues. The V segment lost 6 bases and the J segment 8 bases; nucleotides outside the gene matches: 6. CDR3 DNA sequence: TGTGCCAGCAGGGAGACTAGCGGGGGGGCTTATGAGCAGTTCTTC. Encoded protein: CASRETSGGAYEQFF.

The chain is built from TRBV6-1 and TRBJ2-7, with a possible D match to TRBD1 (5 bases). The CDR3 is 17 amino acids. Per germline, CDR1 MNHNS and CDR2 SASEGT. V was shortened by 5 bases and J by 1 base, with 21 bases between the two germline ends. The CDR3 coding sequence is TGTGCCAGCAGTAGAACTTATTCAGGGCCCAGATCCTACGAGCAGTACTTC. Protein sequence: CASSRTYSGPRSYEQYF.

This clonotype has more than one count but fewer than ten. The chain is built from TRBV10-3 and TRBJ2-1; D may match TRBD1 or TRBD2 (6 bases each). Trimming shortened V by 6 bases and J by 2 bases, and 14 bases separated the two germline ends. Per the germline V gene, CDR1 is ENHRY and CDR2 is SYGVKD. This CDR3 has 15 residues. The CDR3 is CAIRIVGGPYNEQFF. The CDR3 region has the DNA TGTGCCATCAGAATAGTCGGGGGCCCCTACAATGAGCAGTTCTTC.

The genes are TRBV9 and TRBJ2-7, with 8 bases fitting TRBD2. The ends lost 3 bases at V and 2 bases at J; junction bases unmatched: 7. Germline CDR1 and CDR2: SGDLS and YYNGEE. The CDR3 contains 15 residues. DNA of the CDR3: TGTGCCAGCAGCGAAGCTAGCGGGCCTCCCTACGAGCAGTACTTC. This gives the protein CASSEASGPPYEQYF.

Turning to this clonotype: At one boundary the junction diverges from the germline segment, which might be a read error. The chain carries TRBV7-8 and TRBJ1-6, with 8 bases lining up with TRBD1. This CDR3 comprises 15 residues. Germline V gene data show CDR1 as SGHVS and CDR2 as FQNEAQ. This CDR3 reads CASRRTGSADSPPHF. In DNA, the CDR3 is TGTGCCAGCAGAAGGACAGGGTCCGCTGATTCACCCCCCCACTTT.

The chain links TRBV10-3 to TRBJ2-7, with D possibly TRBD2 on 6 matching bases. TRBJ2-5 explains the end of the DNA better; the J call may be wrong. The germline V gene encodes CDR1 ENHRY and CDR2 SYGVKD. The CDR3 runs to 12 residues. As DNA, the CDR3 is TGTGCCATCCTTAGCGGTTCGGGGACCCAGTACTTC. Amino acid sequence: CAILSGSGTQYF.

This clonotype showed up just a few times. The V and J genes are TRBV3-1 and TRBJ2-5; D remains ambiguous. V lost 1 base, J lost 2 bases, and 11 bases lay in between. CDR3 size: 15 residues. CDR1 LGHDT and CDR2 YNNKEL come from the germline V gene (reference sequence). The CDR3 loop is CASSQVMLPQETQYF. The CDR3 coding sequence is TGTGCCAGCAGCCAAGTGATGCTGCCACAAGAGACCCAGTACTTC.

This clonotype was picked up a small number of times. This chain connects TRBV7-9 to TRBJ1-5; a possible D gene is TRBD1 (6 bases). The V end lost 1 base, the J end lost 0 bases, and 16 bases lay between the germline ends. The CDR3 contains 18 residues. The germline CDR1 and CDR2 sequences are SEHNR and FQNEAQ (reference sequence). CDR3 residues: CASSLGPRGRYSNQPQHF. CDR3 nucleotide sequence: TGTGCCAGCAGCTTAGGTCCCAGGGGTCGCTATAGCAATCAGCCCCAGCATTTT. The whole variable domain, filled in from reference TRBV7-9 and TRBJ1-5, reads DTGVSQNPRHKITKRGQNVTFRCDPISEHNRLYWYRQTLGQGPEFLTYFQNEAQLEKSRLLSDRFSAERPKGSFSTLEIQRTEQGDSAMYLCASSLGPRGRYSNQPQHFGDGTRLSIL.

V gene TRBV5-8 combines with J gene TRBJ2-5; tentative D call: TRBD2 (6 bases). The CDR3 covers 14 residues. Trimming cost V 4 bases and J 2 bases, with 12 bases left between them. Per germline, CDR1 SGHTS and CDR2 YDEGEE. CDR3 in DNA: TGTGCCAGCAGCCGGAGGGAGAAACAAGAGACCCAGTACTTC. Encoded protein: CASSRREKQETQYF. The variable domain in full, completed from reference TRBV5-8 and TRBJ2-5, reads EAGVTQSPTHLIKTRGQQATLRCSPISGHTSVYWYQQALGLGLQFLLWYDEGEERNRGNFPPRFSGRQFPNYSSELNVNALELEDSALYLCASSRREKQETQYFGPGTRLLVL.

This chain links TRBV5-1 with TRBJ2-5; TRBD1 is a possible D gene (5 bases). The germline V and J ends were trimmed by 5 bases and 2 bases, with 13 bases remaining between them. Germline V gives CDR1 SGHRS, CDR2 YFSETQ. This CDR3 is built from 14 residues. In DNA, the CDR3 is TGCGCCAGCAGGTACTGGGGCGTACAAGAGACCCAGTACTTC. Translated: CASRYWGVQETQYF. The whole variable domain, remainder taken from reference TRBV5-1 and TRBJ2-5, is KAGVTQTPRYLIKTRGQQVTLSCSPISGHRSVSWYQQTPGQGLQFLFEYFSETQRNKGNFPGRFSGRQFSNSRSEMNVSTLELGDSALYLCASRYWGVQETQYFGPGTRLLVL.

This clonotype turned up a few times. The CDR3 sequence: CASSQEPAANQETQYF. CDR3 nucleotides: TGCGCCAGCAGCCAAGAGCCAGCGGCTAACCAAGAGACCCAGTACTTC. V and J are TRBV4-1 and TRBJ2-5; TRBD2 might be the D (5 bases). Germline loops: CDR1 MGHRA, CDR2 YSYEKL. Deletions cut 0 bases from V and 0 bases from J, with 11 bases between. The CDR3 length is 16 residues.

J is TRBJ1-2 and V is TRBV5-1, with D possibly TRBD1 on 6 matching bases. CDR1 is SGHRS and CDR2 is YFSETQ in the germline V gene. The CDR3 is 13 residues long. V shed 2 bases and J shed 7 bases, with 12 bases lying between them. The CDR3 DNA reads as TGCGCCAGCAGCTTTACAGGGACGCGTGGCTACACCTTC. Protein sequence: CASSFTGTRGYTF.

In its sample, this clonotype was seen once. The V gene is TRBV7-8, the J gene TRBJ2-1; D gene uncertain. CDR3 length: 15 amino acids. Germline CDR1 SGHVS, CDR2 FQNEAQ. The ends were cut back, 3 bases at V and 2 bases at J, with 11 bases in the middle. The CDR3 DNA is TGTGCCAGCAGCTTCTACGCTTCCCCCTACAATGAGCAGTTCTTC. This sequence encodes CASSFYASPYNEQFF.

The V and J genes are TRBV5-1 and TRBJ1-4, with D possibly being TRBD1 (6 bases). This CDR3 has 17 residues. V was pared by 0 bases and J by 0 bases, with 12 bases between. Germline CDR1 is SGHRS and CDR2 is YFSETQ. Written as DNA, the CDR3 is TGCGCCAGCAGCTTGGTAGGACAGTCTGCAACTAATGAAAAACTGTTTTTT. Encoded protein: CASSLVGQSATNEKLFF.